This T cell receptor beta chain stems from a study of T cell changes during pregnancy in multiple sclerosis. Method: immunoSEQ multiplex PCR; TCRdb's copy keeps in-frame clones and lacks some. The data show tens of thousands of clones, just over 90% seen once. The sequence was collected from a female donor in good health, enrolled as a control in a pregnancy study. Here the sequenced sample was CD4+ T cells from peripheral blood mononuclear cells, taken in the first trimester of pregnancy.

CDR3 coding DNA: TGTGCCAGCAGCTTACTAGCGGGGGCCCGCCTGGGTGCGCAGTTCTTC. It codes for CASSLLAGARLGAQFF. The rearrangement uses TRBV11-3 and TRBJ2-1; 10 nucleotides agree with TRBD2. Trimming at V came to 2 bases and at J to 12 bases, leaving 13 bases not matched to a gene. The CDR3 consists of 16 residues. In germline, CDR1 is SGHNT, CDR2 YENEEA.